The present T cell receptor beta chain was sequenced within a study of PD-1 blockade in classical Hodgkin lymphoma. Patients all relapsed after autologous stem cell transplantation, and there was variation in brentuximab vedotin exposure. Negative selection with magnetic separation was used to purify CD4+ T cells from thawed PBMCs. Only in-frame clones appear in the TCRdb table, and some are missing; sequencing was by immunoSEQ multiplex PCR. The data hold about 31,000 clones, with roughly 87% observed a single time. Details on this clone: Antigen: not known.

General study findings and limits: Anyone who began nivolumab under 1 year after ASCT was excluded. Before treatment, complete responders showed about the same diversity as newly diagnosed patients.

This TCR was recovered from a human donor with classical Hodgkin lymphoma. The source was CD4+ T cells from blood, collected at baseline.

CDR3 DNA sequence: TGTGCCTGGGACAGATTCTCCTACGAGCAGTACTTC. It is translated as CAWDRFSYEQYF. The genes are TRBV30 and TRBJ2-7; the D gene is possibly TRBD1 (5 bases). Germline V CDR1 and CDR2: GTSNPN, SVGIG (reference sequence). Trimming stripped 5 bases from V and 0 bases from J, with 8 bases between. This CDR3 region has 12 residues.